A selection of T cell receptor beta chains follows, all from one sample in a study of CD8+CD57+ T cells in acquired aplastic anemia. One entry per CDR3 protein, called by TCRdb with MiXCR from the reads. The sample includes about 250,000 distinct CDR3 sequences, more than 45% of them seen just once. The sequencing sample was made of sorted CD4+, CD8+, or CD8+CD57+ T cells (not recorded which) from PBMCs. Receptors originate from a human donor with aplastic anemia. Each CDR3 is given with its conserved first and last residue. The D gene is left open where the match is weak. Clone size is not always given. Where it is, it says once, few, many or a class for expanded clones.

clone size	V gene	CDR3 length	D gene	J gene	CDR3 protein	CDR3 DNA
many	TRBV7-9	12	TRBD1	TRBJ1-1	CASSFWTGEAFF	TGTGCCAGCAGCTTCTGGACAGGTGAAGCTTTCTTT
NA	TRBV27	15	TRBD1	TRBJ2-2	CASSPGTAITGELFF	TGTGCCAGCAGTCCCGGGACAGCTATCACCGGGGAGCTGTTTTTT
once	TRBV7-9	12	NA	TRBJ1-1	CASSVTAGEAFF	TGTGCCAGCAGCGTAACGGCTGGTGAAGCTTTCTTT
NA	TRBV20-1	13	TRBD1	TRBJ1-2	CSVPYGTAYGYTF	TGCAGTGTACCGTATGGGACAGCGTATGGCTACACCTTC
many	TRBV9	15	NA	TRBJ2-3	CASSVSGASTDTQYF	TGTGCCAGCAGCGTAAGTGGGGCTAGCACAGATACGCAGTATTTT
few	TRBV28	14	NA	TRBJ2-7	CASSPPDDSYEQYF	TGTGCCAGCAGTCCCCCGGACGACAGCTACGAGCAGTACTTC
many	TRBV7-2	15	TRBD1	TRBJ2-3	CASRGGTGGADTQYF	TGTGCCAGCAGGGGAGGGACAGGGGGTGCAGATACGCAGTATTTT
NA	TRBV15	13	NA	TRBJ1-1	CATSVKINTEAFF	TGTGCCACCAGCGTCAAGATAAACACTGAAGCTTTCTTT
many	TRBV19	14	TRBD1	TRBJ1-1	CASSIGTGSTEAFF	TGTGCCAGTAGTATAGGGACAGGGTCCACTGAAGCTTTCTTT
few	TRBV27	13	NA	TRBJ1-2	CASSSGGPYGYTF	TGTGCCAGCAGTTCCGGGGGTCCCTATGGCTACACCTTC
many	TRBV5-6	18	TRBD1	TRBJ1-2	CASSITLGQGIGNYGYTF	TGTGCCAGCAGCATAACCCTGGGACAGGGGATCGGCAACTATGGCTACACCTTC
many	TRBV4-3	16	TRBD1	TRBJ2-7	CASSQDGQGAGYEQYF	TGCGCCAGCAGCCAAGATGGGCAGGGGGCTGGGTACGAGCAGTACTTC